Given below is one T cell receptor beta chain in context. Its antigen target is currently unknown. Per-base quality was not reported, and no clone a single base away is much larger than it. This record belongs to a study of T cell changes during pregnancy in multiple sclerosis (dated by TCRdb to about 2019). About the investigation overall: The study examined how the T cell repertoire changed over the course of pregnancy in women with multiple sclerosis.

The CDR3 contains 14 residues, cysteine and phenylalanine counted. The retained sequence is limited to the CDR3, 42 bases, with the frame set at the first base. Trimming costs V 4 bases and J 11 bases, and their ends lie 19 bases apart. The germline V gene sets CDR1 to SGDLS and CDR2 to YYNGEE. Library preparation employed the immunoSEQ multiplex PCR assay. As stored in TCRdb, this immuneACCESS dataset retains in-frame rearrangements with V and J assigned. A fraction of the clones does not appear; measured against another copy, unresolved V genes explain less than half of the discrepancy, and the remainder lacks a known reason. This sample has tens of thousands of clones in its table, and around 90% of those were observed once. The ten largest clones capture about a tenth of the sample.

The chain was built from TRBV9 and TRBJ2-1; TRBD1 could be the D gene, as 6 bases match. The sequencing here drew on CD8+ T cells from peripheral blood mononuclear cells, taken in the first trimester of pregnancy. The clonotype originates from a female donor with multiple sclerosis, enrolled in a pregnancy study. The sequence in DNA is TGTGCCAGCAGCCTCTACGGGAACAGGGAAAAGCAGTTCTTC. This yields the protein CASSLYGNREKQFF.